This TCR beta chain was profiled in a study of radiotherapy plus CTLA-4 blockade in lung cancer (dated by TCRdb to between 2017 and 2018). Turning to the overall study: Objective responses were observed in approximately 17% of enrolled patients, and disease control was achieved in 31%.

Library preparation was by the immunoSEQ multiplex PCR assay. TCRdb re-hosts the immuneACCESS table, in-frame sequences only. Its copies lack some clones; in the studies checked, an unresolved V gene accounts for under half of them, and the cause for the rest is not known. For this sample the table gives around 43,000 clones, of which roughly 75% were detected only once. Of the sample, 8.5% to 10% is held by the ten largest clones. In the case of this clone: The antigen it binds to is not known. No base-level quality is on record; no much larger clone is a single base apart.

Paper-wide results and their limitations: Increased serum interferon-beta after radiation, together with early dynamic changes in blood T cell clones, were reported to be the strongest predictors of response. After treatment with radiotherapy and ipilimumab, TCR clones that originated in tumors expanded in peripheral blood.

In this study, focal radiation therapy paired with CTLA-4 blockade (ipilimumab) was tested in patients who had chemo-refractory metastatic non-small-cell lung cancer. The origin of this receptor is a human donor with non-small cell lung cancer who had stable disease on radiotherapy plus ipilimumab. Sequencing used peripheral blood, obtained from a patient treated with radiotherapy plus ipilimumab.

The CDR3 is CASSVGGKSYEQYF. The bases are TGTGCCAGCAGCGTCGGGGGGAAATCCTACGAGCAGTACTTC. Recombination joined TRBV9 with TRBJ2-7, and TRBD2 aligns with 7 junction nucleotides. After removal of 2 bases from V and 1 base from J, the junction retains 3 bases not matched to a gene. From its cysteine to its phenylalanine, the CDR3 spans 14 amino acids. Only the CDR3 portion is preserved as DNA: 42 bases, with reading frame beginning at the first base. Via the germline V gene, CDR1 is SGDLS and CDR2 YYNGEE.